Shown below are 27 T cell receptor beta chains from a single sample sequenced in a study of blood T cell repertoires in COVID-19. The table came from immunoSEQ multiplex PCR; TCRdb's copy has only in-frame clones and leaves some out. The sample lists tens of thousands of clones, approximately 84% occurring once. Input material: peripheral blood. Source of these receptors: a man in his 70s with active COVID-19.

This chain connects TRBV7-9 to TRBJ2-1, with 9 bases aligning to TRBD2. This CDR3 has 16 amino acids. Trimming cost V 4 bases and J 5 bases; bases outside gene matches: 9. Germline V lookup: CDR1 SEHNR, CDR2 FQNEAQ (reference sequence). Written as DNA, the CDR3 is TGTGCCAGCAGCTCAATTAGCGGGAGAGAAAACAATGAGCAGTTCTTC. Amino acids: CASSSISGRENNEQFF.

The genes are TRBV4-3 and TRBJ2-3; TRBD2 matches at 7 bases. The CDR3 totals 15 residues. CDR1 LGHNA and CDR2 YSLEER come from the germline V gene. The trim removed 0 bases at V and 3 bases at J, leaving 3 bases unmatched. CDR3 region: CASSQDTGGTDTQYF. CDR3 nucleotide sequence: TGCGCCAGCAGCCAAGACACGGGAGGTACAGATACGCAGTATTTT.

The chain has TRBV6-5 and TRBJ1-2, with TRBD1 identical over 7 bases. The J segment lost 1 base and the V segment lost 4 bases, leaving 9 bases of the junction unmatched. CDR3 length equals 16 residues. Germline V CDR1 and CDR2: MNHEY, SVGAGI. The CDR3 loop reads CASSFLGTALNYGYTF. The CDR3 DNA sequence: TGTGCCAGCAGTTTTCTGGGGACAGCCCTTAACTATGGCTACACCTTC.

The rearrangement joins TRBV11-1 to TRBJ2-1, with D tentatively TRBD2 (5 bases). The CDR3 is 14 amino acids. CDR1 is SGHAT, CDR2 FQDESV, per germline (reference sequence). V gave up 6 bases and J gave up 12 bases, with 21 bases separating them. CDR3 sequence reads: CASSPAGNSVGQFF. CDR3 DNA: TGTGCCAGCAGTCCCGCCGGGAATAGCGTTGGGCAGTTCTTC.

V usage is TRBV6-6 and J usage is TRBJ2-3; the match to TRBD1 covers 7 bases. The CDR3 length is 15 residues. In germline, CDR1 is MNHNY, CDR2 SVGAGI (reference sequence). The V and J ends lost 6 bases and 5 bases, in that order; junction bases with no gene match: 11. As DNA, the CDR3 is TGTGCCAGCAGCGGAGTAGGGGGCGAAGAAGATACGCAGTATTTT. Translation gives CASSGVGGEEDTQYF.

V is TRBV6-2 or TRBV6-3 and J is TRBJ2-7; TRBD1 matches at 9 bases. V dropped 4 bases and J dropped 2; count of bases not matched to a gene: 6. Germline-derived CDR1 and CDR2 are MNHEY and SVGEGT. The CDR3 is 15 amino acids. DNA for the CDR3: TGTGCCAGCAGTTTTCCGGGACAGGGAACCTACGAGCAGTACTTC. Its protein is CASSFPGQGTYEQYF.

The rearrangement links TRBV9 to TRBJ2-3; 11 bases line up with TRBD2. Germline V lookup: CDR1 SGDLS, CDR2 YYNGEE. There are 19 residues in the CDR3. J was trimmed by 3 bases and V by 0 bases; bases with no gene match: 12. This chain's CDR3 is CASSVAVGSGRAGTDTQYF. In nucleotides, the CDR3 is TGTGCCAGCAGCGTAGCGGTCGGTAGCGGGAGGGCGGGGACAGATACGCAGTATTTT.

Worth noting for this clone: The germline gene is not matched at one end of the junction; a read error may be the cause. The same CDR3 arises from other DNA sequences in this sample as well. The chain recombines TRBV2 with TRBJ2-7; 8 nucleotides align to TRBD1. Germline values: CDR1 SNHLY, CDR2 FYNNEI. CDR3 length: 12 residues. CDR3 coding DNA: TGTGCCAGCATTGACAGGGGTTACGAGCAGTATTTC. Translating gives CASIDRGYEQYF. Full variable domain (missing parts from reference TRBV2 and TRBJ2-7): EPEVTQTPSHQVTQMGQEVILRCVPISNHLYFYWYRQILGQKVEFLVSFYNNEISEKSEIFDDQFSVERPDGSNFTLKIRSTKLEDSAMYFCASIDRGYEQYFGPGTRLTVT.

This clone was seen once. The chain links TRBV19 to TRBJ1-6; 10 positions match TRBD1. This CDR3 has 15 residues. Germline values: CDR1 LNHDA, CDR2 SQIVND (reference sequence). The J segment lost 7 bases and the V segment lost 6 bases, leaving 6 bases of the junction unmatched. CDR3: CASSLRQGANSPLHF. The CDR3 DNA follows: TGTGCCAGTAGCCTCCGACAGGGGGCGAATTCACCCCTCCACTTT.

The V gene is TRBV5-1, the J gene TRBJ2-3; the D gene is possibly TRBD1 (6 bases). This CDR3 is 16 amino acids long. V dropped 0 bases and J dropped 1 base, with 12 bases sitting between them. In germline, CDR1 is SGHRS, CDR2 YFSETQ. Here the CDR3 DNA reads TGCGCCAGCAGCTTGGAGCCAGGGGTAGGCACAGATACGCAGTATTTT. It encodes CASSLEPGVGTDTQYF.

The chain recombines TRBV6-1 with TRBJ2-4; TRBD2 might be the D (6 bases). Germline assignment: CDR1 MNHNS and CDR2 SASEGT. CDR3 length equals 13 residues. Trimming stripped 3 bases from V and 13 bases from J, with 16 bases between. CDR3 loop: CASSEGPGVGQYF. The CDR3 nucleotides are TGTGCCAGCAGTGAGGGCCCGGGGGTCGGCCAGTACTTC.

The CDR3 sequence: CASRSIGGTYNEQFF. CDR3 coding DNA: TGTGCCAGCAGGAGTATTGGCGGGACCTACAATGAGCAGTTCTTC. The chain couples TRBV28 to TRBJ2-1; maybe TRBD2 (6 bases). The CDR3 spans 15 residues. V lost 6 bases and J 2 bases, leaving 14 bases between the germline ends. Germline CDR1 and CDR2: MDHEN and SYDVKM.

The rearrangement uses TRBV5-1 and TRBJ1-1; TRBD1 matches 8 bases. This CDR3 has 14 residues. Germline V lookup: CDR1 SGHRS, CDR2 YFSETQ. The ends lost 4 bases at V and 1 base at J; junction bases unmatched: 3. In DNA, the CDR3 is TGCGCCAGCAGCACCGGACAGGGGAACACTGAAGCTTTCTTT. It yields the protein CASSTGQGNTEAFF.

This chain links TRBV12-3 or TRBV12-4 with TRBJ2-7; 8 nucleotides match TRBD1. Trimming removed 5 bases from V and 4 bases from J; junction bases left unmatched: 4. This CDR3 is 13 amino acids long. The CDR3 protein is CASSPGQAYEQYF. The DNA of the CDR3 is TGTGCCAGCAGTCCGGGACAGGCATACGAGCAGTACTTC.

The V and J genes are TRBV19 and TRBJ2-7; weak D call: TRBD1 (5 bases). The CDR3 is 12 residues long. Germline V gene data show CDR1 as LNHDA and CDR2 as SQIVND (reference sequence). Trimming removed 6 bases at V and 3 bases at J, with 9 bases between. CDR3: CASSRVGYEQYF. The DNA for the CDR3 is TGTGCCAGTAGCAGGGTTGGCTACGAGCAGTACTTC. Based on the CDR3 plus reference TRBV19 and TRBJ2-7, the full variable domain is DGGITQSPKYLFRKEGQNVTLSCEQNLNHDAMYWYRQDPGQGLRLIYYSQIVNDFQKGDIAEGYSVSREKKESFPLTVTSAQKNPTAFYLCASSRVGYEQYFGPGTRLTVT.

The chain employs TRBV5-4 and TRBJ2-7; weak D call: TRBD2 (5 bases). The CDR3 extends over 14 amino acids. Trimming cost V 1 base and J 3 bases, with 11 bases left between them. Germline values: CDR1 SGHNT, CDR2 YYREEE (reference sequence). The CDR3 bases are TGTGCCAGCAGCTTGATTGGGGAGCACTACGAGCAGTACTTC. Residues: CASSLIGEHYEQYF. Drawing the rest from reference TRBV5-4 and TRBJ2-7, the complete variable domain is ETGVTQSPTHLIKTRGQQVTLRCSSQSGHNTVSWYQQALGQGPQFIFQYYREEENGRGNFPPRFSGLQFPNYSSELNVNALELDDSALYLCASSLIGEHYEQYFGPGTRLTVT.

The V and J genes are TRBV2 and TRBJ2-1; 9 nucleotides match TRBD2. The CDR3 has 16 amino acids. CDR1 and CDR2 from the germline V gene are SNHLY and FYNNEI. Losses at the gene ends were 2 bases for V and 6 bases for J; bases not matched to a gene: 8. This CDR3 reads CASSEFGREGRNEQFF. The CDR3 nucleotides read TGTGCCAGCAGTGAATTCGGGCGGGAGGGCCGCAATGAGCAGTTCTTC.

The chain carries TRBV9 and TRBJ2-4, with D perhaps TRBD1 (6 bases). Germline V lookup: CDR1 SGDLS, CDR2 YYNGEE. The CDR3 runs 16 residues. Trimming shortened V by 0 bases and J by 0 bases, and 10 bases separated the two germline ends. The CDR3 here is CASSVGDNLAKNIQYF. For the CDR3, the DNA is TGTGCCAGCAGCGTAGGGGACAACTTAGCCAAAAACATTCAGTACTTC.

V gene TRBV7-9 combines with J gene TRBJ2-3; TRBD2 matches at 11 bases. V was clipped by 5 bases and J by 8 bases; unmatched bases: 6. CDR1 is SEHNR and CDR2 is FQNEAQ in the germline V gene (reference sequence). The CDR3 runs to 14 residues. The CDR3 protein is CASSKLAGVATQYF. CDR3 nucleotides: TGTGCCAGCAGCAAACTAGCGGGAGTGGCTACGCAGTATTTT.

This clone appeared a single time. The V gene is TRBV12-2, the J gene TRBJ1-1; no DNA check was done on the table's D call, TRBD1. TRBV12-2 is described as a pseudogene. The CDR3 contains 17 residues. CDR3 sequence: CASRLVVGDRGALEAFF. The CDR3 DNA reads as TGTGCAAGTCGCTTAGTAGTTGGGGACAGGGGGGCCCTTGAAGCTTTCTTT.

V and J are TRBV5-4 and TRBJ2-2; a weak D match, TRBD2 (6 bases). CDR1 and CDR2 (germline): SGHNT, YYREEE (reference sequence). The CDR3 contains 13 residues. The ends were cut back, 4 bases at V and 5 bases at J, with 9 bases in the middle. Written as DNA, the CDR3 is TGTGCCAGCAGCCTAGGACTAACCGGGGAGCTGTTTTTT. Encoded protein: CASSLGLTGELFF.

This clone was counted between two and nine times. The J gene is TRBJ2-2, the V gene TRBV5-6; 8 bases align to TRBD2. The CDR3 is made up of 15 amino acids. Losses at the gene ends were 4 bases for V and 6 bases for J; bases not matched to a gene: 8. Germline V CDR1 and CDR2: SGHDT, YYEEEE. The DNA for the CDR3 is TGTGCCAGCAGCCCGAGCGGGAGAATAGCCGGGGAGCTGTTTTTT. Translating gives CASSPSGRIAGELFF.

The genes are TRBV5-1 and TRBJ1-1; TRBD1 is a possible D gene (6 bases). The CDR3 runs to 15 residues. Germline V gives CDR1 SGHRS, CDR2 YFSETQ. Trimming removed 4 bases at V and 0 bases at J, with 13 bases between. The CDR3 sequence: CASSPAGTLNTEAFF. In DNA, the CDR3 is TGCGCCAGCAGCCCCGCCGGGACACTGAACACTGAAGCTTTCTTT.

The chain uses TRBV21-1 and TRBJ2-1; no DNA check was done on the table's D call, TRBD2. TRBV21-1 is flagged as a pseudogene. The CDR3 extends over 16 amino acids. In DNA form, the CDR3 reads TGTGCCAGCAGCCCATTACTAGCGGGAGGGTACAATGAGCAGTTCTTC. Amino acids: CASSPLLAGGYNEQFF.

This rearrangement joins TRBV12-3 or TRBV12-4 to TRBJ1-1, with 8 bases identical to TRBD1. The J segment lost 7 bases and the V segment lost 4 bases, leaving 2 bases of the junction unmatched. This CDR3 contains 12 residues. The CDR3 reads CASSYRGDEAFF. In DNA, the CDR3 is TGTGCCAGCAGTTACAGGGGGGATGAAGCTTTCTTT.

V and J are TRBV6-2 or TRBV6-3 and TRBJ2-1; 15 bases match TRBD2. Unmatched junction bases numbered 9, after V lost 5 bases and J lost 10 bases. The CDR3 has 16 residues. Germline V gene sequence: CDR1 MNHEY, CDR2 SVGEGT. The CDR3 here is CASSKYWGLAGGEQFF. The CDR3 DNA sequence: TGTGCCAGCAGTAAATACTGGGGACTAGCGGGAGGCGAGCAGTTCTTC.

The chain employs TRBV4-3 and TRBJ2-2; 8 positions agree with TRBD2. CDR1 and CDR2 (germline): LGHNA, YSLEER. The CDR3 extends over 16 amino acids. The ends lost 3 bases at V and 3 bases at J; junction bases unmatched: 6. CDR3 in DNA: TGCGCCAGCAGCCAGGGACTAGTTTTCGACACCGGGGAGCTGTTTTTT. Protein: CASSQGLVFDTGELFF.